What follows describes a single T cell receptor (beta chain). The target antigen is unknown. V was cut by 6 bases and J by 0 bases, with 11 bases left in between. The CDR3 has 14 amino acids. Per the germline V gene, CDR1 is LNHDA and CDR2 is SQIVND (reference sequence). This entry comes from a study of shared clonotypes between healthy human individuals. About the study: Donors were two women and three men aged 18 to 49. Findings of the study overall: Among donors, sharing of clonotypes was expected to be affected by sequencing depth. The low donor count limited represented genetic and exposure-history diversity.

Each PCR replicate run on unsorted PBMC took in around 290 ng DNA, roughly 29,000 T cell genomes. The assay was immunoSEQ multiplex PCR, and TCRdb's table has in-frame clones only and misses some. The sample has approximately 470,000 clones, 60% to 80% seen once. This TCR was recovered from a middle-aged woman in good health. Some clones in this sample may be carry-over from other donors' samples. The gene calls are TRBV19 and TRBJ1-1; a possible D gene is TRBD1 (6 bases). Sequencing was done on a sample of PBMCs. The CDR3 DNA sequence: TGTGCCAGTAGCAGCACAGGGCTGAACACTGAAGCTTTCTTT. This codes for CASSSTGLNTEAFF.